One sample yielded the 24 T cell receptor beta chains listed below, sequenced in a study of T cell changes during pregnancy in multiple sclerosis (dated by TCRdb to 2018 to 2020). Library preparation was by the immunoSEQ multiplex PCR assay. Imported from immuneACCESS, the table was reduced by TCRdb to in-frame sequences with V and J called. These copies leave out some clones; in studies compared against another copy, an unresolved V gene accounts for under half, and the cause of the remainder is not known. Across this sample there are 42,000 or so clones, with about 90% seen only once. The ten largest account for about a tenth of the sample. This material consisted of CD8+ T cells from peripheral blood mononuclear cells, taken in the first trimester of pregnancy. These receptors were obtained from a female donor with multiple sclerosis, enrolled in a pregnancy study.

The gene calls are TRBV7-2 and TRBJ2-4; D possibly corresponds to TRBD2 (5 bases). Germline V gives CDR1 SGHTA, CDR2 FQGNSA. V was clipped by 1 base and J by 5 bases, with 12 bases between them. The CDR3 is 15 amino acids. The CDR3 protein is CASSLVGGLQNIQYF. CDR3 nucleotide sequence: TGTGCCAGCAGCTTAGTAGGCGGGCTCCAAAACATTCAGTACTTC.

This chain uses TRBV6-1 with TRBJ2-7; the D gene is possibly TRBD1 (5 bases). Trimming took off 3 bases at V and 2 bases at J, with 14 bases between the two ends. In germline, CDR1 is MNHNS, CDR2 SASEGT. The CDR3 has 15 residues. The CDR3 sequence: CASSDQGLVTYEQYF. CDR3 DNA sequence: TGTGCCAGCAGTGATCAGGGATTGGTGACCTACGAGCAGTACTTC.

This chain joins TRBV6-5 and TRBJ1-4; TRBD1 matches 9 bases. With V trimmed by 7 bases and J by 7 bases, 7 bases remained unmatched. Germline CDR1 reads MNHEY; CDR2 reads SVGAGI. The CDR3 runs 14 residues. Written as DNA, the CDR3 is TGTGCCAGCAACCCGGGACAGGGAGTTGAAAAACTGTTTTTT. It is translated as CASNPGQGVEKLFF.

This clone was seen only once. V and J are TRBV6-5 and TRBJ2-7; the match to TRBD2 covers 11 bases. Per germline, CDR1 MNHEY and CDR2 SVGAGI. The CDR3 totals 15 residues. J gave up 5 bases and V 5 bases, and 8 bases lay outside the gene matches. DNA of the CDR3: TGTGCCAGCAGTCCCCCAACTAGCGGGAGAAACGAGCAGTACTTC. Translating it yields CASSPPTSGRNEQYF.

The genes are TRBV7-9 and TRBJ2-1; 7 bases agree with TRBD1. The CDR3 covers 16 residues. J lost 2 bases, V lost 5 bases, and 9 bases had no gene match. CDR1 SEHNR and CDR2 FQNEAQ come from the germline V gene (reference sequence). Here the CDR3 DNA reads TGTGCCAGCAGCAAACCGGGACAGTCCCCCTACAATGAGCAGTTCTTC. This encodes CASSKPGQSPYNEQFF. Full variable domain (remainder filled in from reference TRBV7-9 and TRBJ2-1): DTGVSQNPRHKITKRGQNVTFRCDPISEHNRLYWYRQTLGQGPEFLTYFQNEAQLEKSRLLSDRFSAERPKGSFSTLEIQRTEQGDSAMYLCASSKPGQSPYNEQFFGPGTRLTVL.

This chain connects TRBV7-9 to TRBJ2-7; D might be TRBD1 (6 bases). The CDR3 extends over 14 amino acids. Trimming took off 5 bases at V and 1 base at J, with 12 bases between the two ends. CDR1 is SEHNR and CDR2 is FQNEAQ in the germline V gene (reference sequence). CDR3 residues: CASSLRDKSYEQYF. The CDR3 DNA reads as TGTGCCAGCAGCCTTCGGGACAAATCCTACGAGCAGTACTTC.

V and J are TRBV6-4 and TRBJ2-1; 9 bases are shared with TRBD2. Looked up from germline, CDR1 is MRHNA and CDR2 is SNTAGT. V was clipped by 2 bases and J by 8 bases; unmatched bases: 10. The CDR3 spans 16 residues. CDR3 coding DNA: TGTGCCAGCAGTGACGAACCAGGACTAGCGTCACATGAGCAGTTCTTC. This gives the protein CASSDEPGLASHEQFF.

This clone was picked up one time. CDR3 nucleotides: TGCAGCGTTGGACTAGCGGGCCTCGGCAATGAGCAGTTCTTC. Amino acid sequence: CSVGLAGLGNEQFF. This chain links TRBV29-1 with TRBJ2-1, with 10 nucleotides matching TRBD2. This CDR3 is 14 amino acids long. Trimming cost V 4 bases and J 6 bases; bases outside gene matches: 6. Germline CDR1 reads SQVTM; CDR2 reads ANQGSEA.

This clone came up a few times. The CDR3 region is CASSYYGGGTYEQYF. The CDR3 DNA reads TGTGCCAGCAGCTACTATGGGGGCGGTACCTACGAGCAGTACTTC. The rearrangement links TRBV7-6 to TRBJ2-7; tentative D call: TRBD1 (6 bases). V was clipped by 4 bases and J by 2 bases, with 15 bases between them. The germline CDR1 and CDR2 sequences are SGHVS and FNYEAQ. This CDR3 region has 15 residues.

CDR3 DNA sequence: TGTGCCAGCAGCGCTTGGGACAGGGGGAACACTGAAGCTTTCTTT. This codes for CASSAWDRGNTEAFF. The V call is TRBV9, the J call TRBJ1-1, with 10 bases matching TRBD1. This CDR3 is 15 amino acids long. V was pared by 3 bases and J by 1 base, with 3 bases of the junction left unmatched. CDR1 and CDR2 (germline): SGDLS, YYNGEE.

The chain couples TRBV7-2 to TRBJ2-5; D might be TRBD1 (5 bases). V was cut by 5 bases and J by 5 bases, with 18 bases left in between. Germline V gene lookup returns CDR1 SGHTA and CDR2 FQGNSA. This CDR3 contains 15 residues. The CDR3 coding sequence is TGTGCCAGCAGCCGGGCAGGTAGGGGATTGGAGACCCAGTACTTC. It codes for CASSRAGRGLETQYF.

This chain connects TRBV6-4 to TRBJ2-1; weak D call: TRBD2 (6 bases). Trimming pared 7 bases from V and 6 bases from J, leaving 13 bases between. The CDR3 sequence is 13 residues long. From germline, CDR1 is MRHNA and CDR2 SNTAGT. In DNA form, the CDR3 reads TGTGCCAGCATGTCCGGGAGTGGCAATGAGCAGTTCTTC. Its translation is CASMSGSGNEQFF.

CDR3 amino acids: CASSQVARQGGQETQYF. For the CDR3, the DNA is TGTGCCAGCAGCCAAGTAGCGAGACAGGGGGGCCAAGAGACCCAGTACTTC. The chain employs TRBV4-2 and TRBJ2-5; 9 bases are a match to TRBD1. The germline V gene has CDR1 LGHNA and CDR2 YNFKEQ. The CDR3 covers 17 residues. J was trimmed by 1 base and V by 1 base; bases with no gene match: 7.

This clone was recorded once. The V gene is TRBV19, the J gene TRBJ1-2; 8 positions match TRBD1. This CDR3 contains 15 residues. Germline V gene lookup returns CDR1 LNHDA and CDR2 SQIVND (reference sequence). Trimming took 5 bases from V and 6 from J; bases not matched to a gene: 11. The CDR3 DNA follows: TGTGCCAGTAGTGCTTCCCAGGGGGCTCTCGATGGCTACACCTTC. Translation: CASSASQGALDGYTF.

The rearrangement joins TRBV9 to TRBJ2-1, with 8 bases matching TRBD2. Germline V gene sequence: CDR1 SGDLS, CDR2 YYNGEE. The length of the CDR3 is 14 residues. Trimming at V came to 4 bases and at J to 7 bases, leaving 7 bases not matched to a gene. The DNA for the CDR3 is TGTGCCAGCAGCAAGCGGGAGAGGGGAAATGAGCAGTTCTTC. This gives the protein CASSKRERGNEQFF.

The chain employs TRBV19 and TRBJ1-2, with D possibly matching TRBD1 (5 bases). The germline V and J ends were trimmed by 3 bases and 13 bases, with 15 bases remaining between them. The germline V gene has CDR1 LNHDA and CDR2 SQIVND (reference sequence). This CDR3 region has 12 residues. CDR3 loop: CASSIGTGSCTF. CDR3 nucleotide sequence: TGTGCCAGTAGTATCGGGACCGGGAGTTGCACCTTC.

The chain carries TRBV6-5 and TRBJ2-5; no clear D gene. CDR1 MNHEY and CDR2 SVGAGI come from the germline V gene. The CDR3 extends over 14 amino acids. Trimming removed 0 bases at V and 4 bases at J, with 9 bases between. The CDR3 reads CASSYSIGGETQYF. CDR3 nucleotides: TGTGCCAGCAGTTACTCGATCGGCGGAGAGACCCAGTACTTC.

CDR3 nucleotides: TGTGCCAGCTGTCGCGGCGGGGGGGTTGGTCAGCCCCAGCATTTT. It is translated as CASCRGGGVGQPQHF. The chain carries TRBV19 and TRBJ1-5; TRBD1 is a possible D gene (5 bases). This CDR3 has 15 residues. V was clipped by 9 bases and J by 6 bases, with 21 bases between them. Germline V lookup: CDR1 LNHDA, CDR2 SQIVND (reference sequence).

The rearrangement uses TRBV9 and TRBJ1-1; TRBD1 is a possible D gene (6 bases). Germline values: CDR1 SGDLS, CDR2 YYNGEE. The length of the CDR3 is 14 residues. The germline V and J ends were trimmed by 5 bases and 6 bases, with 17 bases remaining between them. In DNA, the CDR3 is TGTGCCAGCAGTCCTGGGACATCCGGCGCTGAAGCTTTCTTT. Its translation is CASSPGTSGAEAFF. Together with reference TRBV9 and TRBJ1-1, the CDR3 gives the full variable domain: DSGVTQTPKHLITATGQRVTLRCSPRSGDLSVYWYQQSLDQGLQFLIQYYNGEERAKGNILERFSAQQFPDLHSELNLSSLELGDSALYFCASSPGTSGAEAFFGQGTRLTVV.

This clone was observed many times. V is TRBV29-1 and J is TRBJ2-7; D is possibly TRBD1 (5 bases). There are 11 residues in the CDR3. The germline V gene has CDR1 SQVTM and CDR2 ANQGSEA. V lost 4 bases, J lost 3 bases, and 7 bases lay in between. Written as DNA, the CDR3 is TGCAGCGTTGGAAGGGGCTACGAGCAGTACTTC. This encodes CSVGRGYEQYF.

This CDR3 is CASSRVAEAFF. The CDR3, as DNA: TGTGCCAGCAGCCGCGTCGCTGAAGCTTTCTTT. The genes are TRBV6-6 and TRBJ1-1, with no clear D. This CDR3 is 11 amino acids long. The germline CDR1 and CDR2 sequences are MNHNY and SVGAGI (reference sequence). Trimming pared 6 bases from V and 6 bases from J, leaving 8 bases between.

V and J are TRBV6-5 and TRBJ2-7; TRBD2 matches 7 bases. Germline lookup yields CDR1 MNHEY and CDR2 SVGAGI. This CDR3 contains 15 residues. The J segment lost 2 bases and the V segment lost 6 bases, leaving 10 bases of the junction unmatched. The CDR3 nucleotides read TGTGCCAGCAGCGTTTCCGGGACTACAGCCTACGAGCAGTACTTC. This sequence encodes CASSVSGTTAYEQYF.

The chain recombines TRBV29-1 with TRBJ2-1; maybe TRBD2 (5 bases). Trimming took off 7 bases at V and 6 bases at J, with 13 bases between the two ends. The CDR3 is 12 residues long. The germline V gene has CDR1 SQVTM and CDR2 ANQGSEA. The CDR3 DNA sequence: TGCAGCGCCGACGTCCGGGGCAATGAGCAGTTCTTC. This sequence encodes CSADVRGNEQFF.

The CDR3 spells CASSGTGDQETQYF. Written as DNA, the CDR3 is TGTGCCAGCAGCGGGACAGGGGACCAAGAGACCCAGTACTTC. The rearrangement links TRBV4-2 to TRBJ2-5; 10 nucleotides match TRBD1. This CDR3 has 14 residues. V trimming: 5 bases; J trimming: 0 bases; junction bases outside the gene matches: 0. Germline V CDR1 and CDR2: LGHNA, YNFKEQ.